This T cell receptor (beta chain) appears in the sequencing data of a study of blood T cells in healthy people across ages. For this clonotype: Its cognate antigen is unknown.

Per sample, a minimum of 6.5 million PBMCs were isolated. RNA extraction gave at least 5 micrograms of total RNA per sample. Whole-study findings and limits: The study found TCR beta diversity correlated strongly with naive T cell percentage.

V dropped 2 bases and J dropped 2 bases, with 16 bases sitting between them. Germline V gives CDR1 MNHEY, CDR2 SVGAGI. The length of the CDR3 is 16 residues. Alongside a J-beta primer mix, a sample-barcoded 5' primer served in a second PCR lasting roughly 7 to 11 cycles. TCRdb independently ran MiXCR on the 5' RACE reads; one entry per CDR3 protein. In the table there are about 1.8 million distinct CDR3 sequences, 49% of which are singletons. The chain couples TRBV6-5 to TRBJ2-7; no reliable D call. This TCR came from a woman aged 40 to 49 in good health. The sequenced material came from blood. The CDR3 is CASSYLTGRKTYEQYF. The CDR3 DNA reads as TGTGCCAGCAGTTACCTAACCGGACGGAAAACCTACGAGCAGTACTTC.